This T cell receptor (beta chain) appears in the sequencing data of a study of blood T cell repertoires in COVID-19 (dated by TCRdb to about 2020). Background on the whole study: Samples from collaborators originated in the United States, Italy and Spain and spanned both the acute and convalescent phases of COVID-19. Where available, HLA class I and class II types were taken from metadata supplied by the sample provider and were not determined by assay-based typing. The repertoires were released in a freely available public database intended as a resource for research on the immune response to SARS-CoV-2. A de-identified subject ID, COVID-19 status, age in years and sex were almost always included in the sample metadata. The material from the prospective study consisted of cDNA or gDNA derived from T cells, B-cell-depleted T cells, or PBMCs. Samples were obtained from the ongoing ImmuneRACE study (first 160 participants) and from over 1,000 subjects provided by 6 global collaborators. Subjects who had been exposed to COVID-19, were actively infected with it, or had recovered from it provided the deeply sampled blood TCRbeta repertoires that made up the dataset.

At the junction V is shortened by 3 bases and J by 1 base, with 16 bases in between. CDR1 and CDR2 (MNHEY, SVGEGT) derive from the germline V gene. There are 16 amino acids in the CDR3, from cysteine to phenylalanine inclusive. Of all the DNA, just the CDR3 is kept, 48 bases in frame from base 1. Each collaborating institution followed its own protocols to collect whole blood in K2EDTA tubes. Collaborator samples were shipped for TCRbeta analysis as frozen whole blood, isolated PBMCs, or DNA extracted from either sample type. Points the paper makes about the study in general: How much clinical and demographic metadata was included differed by source and by participant, and the metadata was provided uncurated.

TCRbeta CDR3 regions were amplified from genomic DNA by means of the immunoSEQ Assay, a bias-controlled multiplex PCR. In the authors' own workflow: Nucleated cell counts per sample were estimated from amplification of reference gene primers within the assay. To quantify the absolute abundance of each unique TCRbeta CDR3 rearrangement, sequence reads were collapsed and filtered. Productive Simpson clonality was computed per sample as the square root of Simpson's diversity index over productive rearrangements. The immuneACCESS repertoire file appears here via TCRdb, limited to in-frame rearrangements. These files lack a portion of the clones; in checked studies, under half of the deficit traces to unresolved V genes, and the cause of the others is not known. The V and J calls and clone size are taken from that table; D and trimming were inferred from the DNA. The sample table contains roughly 150,000 clones; only one count was recorded for over 75% of them. The ten largest make up 15% of the sample.

Regarding this clone: There is no known antigen for this receptor. No base-level quality is on record; no much larger clone is a single base apart.

What was sequenced was peripheral blood. The clonotype comes from a woman in her forties with acute or convalescent COVID-19. The sequence joins TRBV6-2 or TRBV6-3 to TRBJ2-7; possibly the D gene is TRBD2, per 5 matching bases. The DNA sequence follows: TGTGCCAGCAGTTATAGCCGGGGAACGTTGTCCTACGAGCAGTACTTC. Its protein reads: CASSYSRGTLSYEQYF.